This T cell receptor (beta chain) was sequenced during a study of metastatic and nonmetastatic thyroid tumors. CDR1 is SGHTA, CDR2 FQGTGA, per germline. Trimming shortened V by 0 bases and J by 8 bases, and 8 bases separated the two germline ends. The CDR3 runs to 13 residues. This clone came up a few times. MiXCR re-clonotyped the PCR reads for TCRdb. This sample has some 40,000 clones, with 20% to 25% found just once. Each patient came to thyroid surgery without any prior treatment (of any kind). The chain couples TRBV7-3 to TRBJ2-1; D remains unclear. The sequence was collected from a female donor with papillary thyroid cancer or a benign thyroid nodule (not recorded which). Some clones in this sample may be carry-over from other donors' samples. Sequencing was performed on tumor tissue. CDR3 region: CASSLTFGDEQFF. The CDR3, as DNA: TGTGCCAGCAGCTTAACGTTCGGTGATGAGCAGTTCTTC. The complete variable domain, with remaining parts taken from reference TRBV7-3 and TRBJ2-1, reads GAGVSQTPSNKVTEKGKYVELRCDPISGHTALYWYRQSLGQGPEFLIYFQGTGAADDSGLPNDRFFAVRPEGSVSTLKIQRTERGDSAVYLCASSLTFGDEQFFGPGTRLTVL.